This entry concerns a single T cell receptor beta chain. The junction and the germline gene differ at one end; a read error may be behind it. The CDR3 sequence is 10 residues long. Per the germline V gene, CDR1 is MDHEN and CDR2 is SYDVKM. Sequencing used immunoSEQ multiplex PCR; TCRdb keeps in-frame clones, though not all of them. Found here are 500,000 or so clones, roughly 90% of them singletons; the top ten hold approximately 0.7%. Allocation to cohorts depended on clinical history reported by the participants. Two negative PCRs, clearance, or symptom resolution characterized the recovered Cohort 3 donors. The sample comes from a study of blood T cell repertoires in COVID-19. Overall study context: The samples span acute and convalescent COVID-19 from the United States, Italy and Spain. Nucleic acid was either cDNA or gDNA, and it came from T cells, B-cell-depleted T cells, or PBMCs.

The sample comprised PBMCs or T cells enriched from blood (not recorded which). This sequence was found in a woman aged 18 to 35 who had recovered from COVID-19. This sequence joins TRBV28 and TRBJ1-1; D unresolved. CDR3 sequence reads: CAVGNTEAFF. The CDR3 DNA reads TGCGCGGTTGGGAACACTGAAGCTTTCTTT.